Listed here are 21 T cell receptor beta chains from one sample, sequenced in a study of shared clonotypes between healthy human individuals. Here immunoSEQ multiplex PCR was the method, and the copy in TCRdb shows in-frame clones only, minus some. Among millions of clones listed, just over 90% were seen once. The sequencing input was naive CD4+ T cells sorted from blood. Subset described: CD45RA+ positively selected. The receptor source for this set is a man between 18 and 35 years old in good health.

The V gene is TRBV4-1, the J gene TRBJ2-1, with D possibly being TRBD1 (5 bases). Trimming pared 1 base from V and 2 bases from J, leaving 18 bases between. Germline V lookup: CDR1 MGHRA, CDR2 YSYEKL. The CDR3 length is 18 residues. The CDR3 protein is CASSQALFRTHTYNEQFF. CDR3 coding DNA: TGCGCCAGCAGCCAAGCCCTTTTCAGGACACATACCTACAATGAGCAGTTCTTC.

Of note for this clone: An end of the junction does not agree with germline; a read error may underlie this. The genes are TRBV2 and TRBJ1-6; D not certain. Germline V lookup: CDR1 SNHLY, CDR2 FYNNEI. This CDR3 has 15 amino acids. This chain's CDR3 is CASREGPRSDSPLHF. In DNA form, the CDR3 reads TGTGCCAGCAGAGAAGGACCTAGGAGTGATTCACCCCTCCACTTT.

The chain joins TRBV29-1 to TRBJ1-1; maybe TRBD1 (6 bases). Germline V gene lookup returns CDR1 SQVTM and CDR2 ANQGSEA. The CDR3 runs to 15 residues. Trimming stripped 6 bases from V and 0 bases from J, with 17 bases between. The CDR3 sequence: CSVGGQGTVNTEAFF. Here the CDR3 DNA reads TGCAGCGTCGGCGGGCAGGGGACGGTGAACACTGAAGCTTTCTTT.

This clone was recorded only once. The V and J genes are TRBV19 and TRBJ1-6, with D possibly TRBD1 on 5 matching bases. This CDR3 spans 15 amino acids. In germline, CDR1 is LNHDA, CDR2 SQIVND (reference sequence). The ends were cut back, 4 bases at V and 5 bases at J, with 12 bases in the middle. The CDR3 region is CASSTRGIDNSPLHF. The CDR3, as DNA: TGTGCCAGTAGTACCCGGGGGATAGATAATTCACCCCTCCACTTT.

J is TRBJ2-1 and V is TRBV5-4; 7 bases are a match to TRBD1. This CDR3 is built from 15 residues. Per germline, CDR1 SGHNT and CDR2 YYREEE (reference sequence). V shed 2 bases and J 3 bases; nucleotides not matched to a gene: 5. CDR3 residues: CASSFDRAGYNEQFF. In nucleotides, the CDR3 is TGTGCCAGCAGCTTCGACAGGGCGGGCTACAATGAGCAGTTCTTC. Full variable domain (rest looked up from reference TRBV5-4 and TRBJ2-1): ETGVTQSPTHLIKTRGQQVTLRCSSQSGHNTVSWYQQALGQGPQFIFQYYREEENGRGNFPPRFSGLQFPNYSSELNVNALELDDSALYLCASSFDRAGYNEQFFGPGTRLTVL.

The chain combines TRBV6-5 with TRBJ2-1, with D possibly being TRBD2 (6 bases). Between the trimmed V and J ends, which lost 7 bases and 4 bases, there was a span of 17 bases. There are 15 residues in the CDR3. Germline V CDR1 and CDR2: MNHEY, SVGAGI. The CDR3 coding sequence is TGTGCCAGCACTCCAGACTGGGGGACTTACAATGAGCAGTTCTTC. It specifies CASTPDWGTYNEQFF.

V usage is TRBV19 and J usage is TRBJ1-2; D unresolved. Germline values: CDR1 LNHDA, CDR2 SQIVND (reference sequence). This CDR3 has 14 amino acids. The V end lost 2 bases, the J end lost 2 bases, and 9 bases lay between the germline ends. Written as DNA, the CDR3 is TGTGCCAGTAGTATAACAGTAACCAACTATGGCTACACCTTC. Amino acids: CASSITVTNYGYTF.

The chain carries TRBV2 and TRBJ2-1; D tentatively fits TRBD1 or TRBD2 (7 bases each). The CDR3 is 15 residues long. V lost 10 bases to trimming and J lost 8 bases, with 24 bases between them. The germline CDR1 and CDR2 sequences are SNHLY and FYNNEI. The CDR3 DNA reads TGTGCCACCCGGTCCGGGACTACAGGGGCCGATGAGCAGTTCTTC. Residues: CATRSGTTGADEQFF.

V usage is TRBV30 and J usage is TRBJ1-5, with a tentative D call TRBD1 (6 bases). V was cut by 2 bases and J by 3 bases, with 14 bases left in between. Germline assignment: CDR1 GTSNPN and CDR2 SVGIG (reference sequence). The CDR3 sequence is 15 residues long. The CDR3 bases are TGTGCCTGGAGTACCGGGGGCAATAACAATCAGCCCCAGCATTTT. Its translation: CAWSTGGNNNQPQHF.

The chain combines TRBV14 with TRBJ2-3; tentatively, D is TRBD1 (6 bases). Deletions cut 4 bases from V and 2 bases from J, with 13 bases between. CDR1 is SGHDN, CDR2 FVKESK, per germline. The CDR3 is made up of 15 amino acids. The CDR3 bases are TGTGCCAGCAGCCGCAGGGGTAGCGCCACAGATACGCAGTATTTT. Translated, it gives CASSRRGSATDTQYF.

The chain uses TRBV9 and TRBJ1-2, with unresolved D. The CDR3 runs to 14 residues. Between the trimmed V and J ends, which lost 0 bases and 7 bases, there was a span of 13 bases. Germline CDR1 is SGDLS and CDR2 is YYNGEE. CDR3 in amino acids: CASSVGMGFGGYTF. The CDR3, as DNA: TGTGCCAGCAGCGTAGGGATGGGGTTCGGTGGCTACACCTTC.

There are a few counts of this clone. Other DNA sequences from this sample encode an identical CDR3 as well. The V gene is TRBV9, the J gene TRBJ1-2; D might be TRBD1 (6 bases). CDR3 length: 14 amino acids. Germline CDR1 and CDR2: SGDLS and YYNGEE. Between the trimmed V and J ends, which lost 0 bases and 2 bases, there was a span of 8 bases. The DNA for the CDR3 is TGTGCCAGCAGCGTAGATAGGGGGAACTATGGCTACACCTTC. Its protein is CASSVDRGNYGYTF.

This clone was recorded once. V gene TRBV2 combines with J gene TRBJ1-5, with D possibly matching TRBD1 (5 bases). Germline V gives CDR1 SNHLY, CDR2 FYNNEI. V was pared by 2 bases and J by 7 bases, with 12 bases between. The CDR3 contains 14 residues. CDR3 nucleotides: TGTGCCAGCAGTGAAACGGGGGGGGACCAGCCCCAGCATTTT. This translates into CASSETGGDQPQHF.

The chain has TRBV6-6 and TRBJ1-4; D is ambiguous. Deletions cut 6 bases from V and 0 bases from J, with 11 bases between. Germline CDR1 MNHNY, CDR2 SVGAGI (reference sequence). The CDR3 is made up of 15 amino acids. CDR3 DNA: TGTGCCAGCAGGCCCGCCGGATCAACTAATGAAAAACTGTTTTTT. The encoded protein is CASRPAGSTNEKLFF.

In DNA, the CDR3 is TGTGCCACCAGCAGAGATAAGGGAAGCTATGGCTACACCTTC. Its protein product is CATSRDKGSYGYTF. The chain employs TRBV15 and TRBJ1-2; D is unresolved. V gave up 0 bases and J gave up 4 bases, with 9 bases separating them. The CDR3 extends over 14 amino acids. The germline CDR1 and CDR2 sequences are LNHNV and YYDKDF (reference sequence).

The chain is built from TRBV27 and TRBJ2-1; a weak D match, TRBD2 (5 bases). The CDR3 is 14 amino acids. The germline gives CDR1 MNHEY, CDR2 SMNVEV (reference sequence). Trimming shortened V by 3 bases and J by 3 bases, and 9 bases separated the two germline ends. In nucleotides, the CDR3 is TGTGCCAGCAGTTTGTCGGGGAGCTACAATGAGCAGTTCTTC. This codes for CASSLSGSYNEQFF.

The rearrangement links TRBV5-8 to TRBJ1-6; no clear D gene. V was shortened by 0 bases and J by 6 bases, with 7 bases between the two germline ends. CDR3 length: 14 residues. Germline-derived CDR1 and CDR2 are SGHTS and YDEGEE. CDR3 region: CASSLVGSNSPLHF. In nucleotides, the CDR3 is TGTGCCAGCAGCTTGGTGGGTTCTAATTCACCCCTCCACTTT.

The CDR3: CASSETVLGNTIYF. The CDR3 DNA reads TGCGCCAGCAGCGAAACAGTCCTGGGAAACACCATATATTTT. The chain employs TRBV5-1 and TRBJ1-3; D uncertain. The ends were cut back, 4 bases at V and 4 bases at J, with 12 bases in the middle. This CDR3 region has 14 residues. Germline lookup yields CDR1 SGHRS and CDR2 YFSETQ. The complete variable domain, with remaining parts taken from reference TRBV5-1 and TRBJ1-3, reads KAGVTQTPRYLIKTRGQQVTLSCSPISGHRSVSWYQQTPGQGLQFLFEYFSETQRNKGNFPGRFSGRQFSNSRSEMNVSTLELGDSALYLCASSETVLGNTIYFGEGSWLTVV.

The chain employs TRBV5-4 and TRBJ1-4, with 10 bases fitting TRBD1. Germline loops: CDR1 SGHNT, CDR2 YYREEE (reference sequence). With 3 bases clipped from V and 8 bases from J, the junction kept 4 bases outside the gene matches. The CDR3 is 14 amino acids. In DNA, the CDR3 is TGTGCCAGCAGCTCGGGACAGGGGAGGGAAAAACTGTTTTTT. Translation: CASSSGQGREKLFF.

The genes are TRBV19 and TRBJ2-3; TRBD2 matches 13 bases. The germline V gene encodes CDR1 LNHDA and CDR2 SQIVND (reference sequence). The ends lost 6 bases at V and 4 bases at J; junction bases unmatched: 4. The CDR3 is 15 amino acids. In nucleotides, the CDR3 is TGTGCCAGTAGCCAGACTAGCGGGAGGCCAGATACGCAGTATTTT. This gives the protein CASSQTSGRPDTQYF.

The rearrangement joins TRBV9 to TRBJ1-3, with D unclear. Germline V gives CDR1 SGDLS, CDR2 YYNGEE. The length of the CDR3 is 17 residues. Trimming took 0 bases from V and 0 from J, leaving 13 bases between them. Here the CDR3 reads CASSVAPGESSGNTIYF. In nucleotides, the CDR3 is TGTGCCAGCAGCGTAGCCCCCGGGGAAAGCTCTGGAAACACCATATATTTT.